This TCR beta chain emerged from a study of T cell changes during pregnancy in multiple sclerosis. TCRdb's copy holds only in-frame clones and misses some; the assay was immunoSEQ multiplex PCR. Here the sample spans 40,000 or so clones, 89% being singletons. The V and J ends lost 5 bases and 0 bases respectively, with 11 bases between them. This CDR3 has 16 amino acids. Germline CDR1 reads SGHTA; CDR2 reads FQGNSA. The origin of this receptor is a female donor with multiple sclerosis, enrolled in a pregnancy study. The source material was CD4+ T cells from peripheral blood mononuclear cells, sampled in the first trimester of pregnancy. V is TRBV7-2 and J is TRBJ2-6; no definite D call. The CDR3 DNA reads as TGTGCCAGCAGCCGAACTACCTCCTCTGGGGCCAACGTCCTGACTTTC. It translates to CASSRTTSSGANVLTF.